This T cell receptor (beta chain) was sequenced during a study of CD8 T cells in ankylosing spondylitis. Trimming took off 3 bases at V and 0 bases at J, with 9 bases between the two ends. Germline CDR1 reads KGHDR; CDR2 reads SFDVKD. There are 15 residues in the CDR3. Regarding the study as a whole: Some motif variants had been reported before (in reactive arthritis synovial fluid and blood). Typical of ankylosing spondylitis blood, it appeared, was a TCR beta motif of under 10 highly homologous variants. Clones tied to disease were said to be significantly enriched in matched ankylosing spondylitis synovial fluid.

Libraries of TCR beta came from quantitative 5'-RACE with molecular barcodes. TCRdb re-derived calls from the 5' RACE reads in MiXCR, one entry per CDR3 protein. The sample has 500,000 or so distinct CDR3 sequences; roughly 5% are singletons. The table lists this clonotype with a few counts. Antigen specificity is unknown. The chain recombines TRBV24-1 with TRBJ2-3; weak D call: TRBD1 (5 bases). This TCR derives from a male donor with ankylosing spondylitis. The sample taken for sequencing was blood, either unsorted or a sorted T cell fraction (not recorded which). The CDR3 DNA sequence: TGTGCCACCAGTGATCCCAGGGCTAGCACAGATACGCAGTATTTT. Its protein is CATSDPRASTDTQYF.